This T cell receptor (beta chain) was captured by sequencing in a study of shared clonotypes between healthy human individuals. This clone was picked up a small number of times. Using immunoSEQ multiplex PCR, the repertoire was profiled, and TCRdb retains in-frame clones only, with some absent. The data contain a few hundred thousand clones, roughly 79% of them seen just once; the ten biggest clones take up around 12%. This CDR3 spans 13 amino acids. V was cut by 6 bases and J by 4 bases, with 12 bases left in between. Germline assignment: CDR1 SGHRS and CDR2 YFSETQ. The source of this sequence is a woman in her 40s in good health. Some clones in this sample may be carry-over from other donors' samples. Sequenced: PBMCs. V is TRBV5-1 and J is TRBJ2-3; D possibly corresponds to TRBD2 (7 bases). CDR3 in amino acids: CASTQGGADTQYF. As DNA, the CDR3 is TGCGCCAGCACACAAGGGGGGGCAGATACGCAGTATTTT.